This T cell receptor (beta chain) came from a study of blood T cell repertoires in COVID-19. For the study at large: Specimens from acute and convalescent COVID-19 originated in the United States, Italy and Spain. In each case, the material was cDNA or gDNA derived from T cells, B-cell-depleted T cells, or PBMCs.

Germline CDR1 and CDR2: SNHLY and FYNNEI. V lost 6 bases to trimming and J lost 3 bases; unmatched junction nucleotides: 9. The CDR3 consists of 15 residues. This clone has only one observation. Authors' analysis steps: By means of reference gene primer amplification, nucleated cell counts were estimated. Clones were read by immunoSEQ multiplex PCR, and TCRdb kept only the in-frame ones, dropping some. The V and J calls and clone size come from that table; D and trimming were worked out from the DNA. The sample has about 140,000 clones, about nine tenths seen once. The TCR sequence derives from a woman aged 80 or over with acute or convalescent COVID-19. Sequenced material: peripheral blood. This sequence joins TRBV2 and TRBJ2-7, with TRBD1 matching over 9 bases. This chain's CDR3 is CASRDYRGRNYEQYF. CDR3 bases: TGTGCCAGCAGAGACTACAGGGGGCGCAACTACGAGCAGTACTTC.